The 20 T cell receptor beta chains below were found in one sample sequenced in a study of blood T cell repertoires in COVID-19. Profiled with immunoSEQ multiplex PCR; TCRdb holds only in-frame clones, not every one. The table lists some 180,000 clones, roughly 80% of them singletons. Sequencing was performed on peripheral blood. Receptors originate from a woman aged 55 to 70 with COVID-19, enrolled during active disease.

This clone was seen a few times. V gene TRBV5-4 combines with J gene TRBJ2-2; no clear D. The CDR3 runs to 14 residues. Trimming pared 5 bases from V and 4 bases from J, leaving 12 bases between. Looked up from germline, CDR1 is SGHNT and CDR2 is YYREEE (reference sequence). The CDR3 DNA follows: TGTGCCAGCAGGGCCACCGTGGCCACCGGGGAGCTGTTTTTT. This encodes CASRATVATGELFF.

The chain has TRBV11-2 and TRBJ2-2; no reliable D call. The germline CDR1 and CDR2 sequences are SGHAT and FQNNGV. The CDR3 totals 15 residues. V lost 6 bases and J 0 bases, leaving 11 bases between the germline ends. This chain's CDR3 is CASSSLQANTGELFF. DNA for the CDR3: TGTGCCAGCAGTTCTCTCCAGGCGAACACCGGGGAGCTGTTTTTT.

The chain couples TRBV15 to TRBJ2-4; 12 bases map to TRBD1. From germline, CDR1 is LNHNV and CDR2 YYDKDF (reference sequence). The CDR3 covers 18 residues. J was trimmed by 1 base and V by 3 bases; bases with no gene match: 7. The CDR3 spells CATSSGTGGSRAKNIQYF. The CDR3 nucleotides are TGTGCCACCAGCAGCGGGACAGGGGGCTCTCGCGCCAAAAACATTCAGTACTTC.

This clone was seen more than once but under ten times. The chain couples TRBV7-6 to TRBJ1-1, with D possibly TRBD1 on 6 matching bases. CDR1 and CDR2 from the germline V gene are SGHVS and FNYEAQ. V was shortened by 5 bases and J by 3 bases, with 16 bases between the two germline ends. The CDR3 extends over 15 amino acids. CDR3 coding DNA: TGTGCCAGCAGCCCTCCAGGGGTCAGGGACACTGAAGCTTTCTTT. This gives the protein CASSPPGVRDTEAFF.

This chain connects TRBV7-9 to TRBJ2-7; 8 bases agree with TRBD1. Germline lookup yields CDR1 SEHNR and CDR2 FQNEAQ (reference sequence). This CDR3 is built from 12 residues. The CDR3 protein is CASSLSQGAMDV. The CDR3 region has the DNA TGTGCCAGCAGCTTATCGCAGGGGGCAATGGACGTC.

The genes are TRBV6-2 or TRBV6-3 and TRBJ1-2; D perhaps matches TRBD1 (6 bases). Trimming took off 6 bases at V and 6 bases at J, with 17 bases between the two ends. This CDR3 has 14 amino acids. In germline, CDR1 is MNHEY, CDR2 SVGEGT. The CDR3 reads CASSQGRPGDGYTF. DNA of the CDR3: TGTGCCAGCAGCCAGGGGCGACCTGGGGATGGCTACACCTTC.

This chain links TRBV5-5 with TRBJ2-2, with a tentative D call TRBD2 (7 bases). The CDR3 runs 16 residues. V shed 2 bases and J shed 3 bases, with 14 bases lying between them. CDR1 and CDR2 (germline): SGHKS, YYEKEE (reference sequence). The CDR3 nucleotides read TGTGCCAGCAGCTTTAAGCAGGGGAGGGACACCGGGGAGCTGTTTTTT. Translating it yields CASSFKQGRDTGELFF.

The J gene is TRBJ2-7, the V gene TRBV4-2, with a weak D call TRBD2 (5 bases). The CDR3 has 15 amino acids. Germline V lookup: CDR1 LGHNA, CDR2 YNFKEQ. V lost 0 bases and J 6 bases, leaving 15 bases between the germline ends. In DNA form, the CDR3 reads TGTGCCAGCAGCCAAGATCCATTGGGAGTTGCCGAGCAGTACTTC. Protein product: CASSQDPLGVAEQYF.

This chain connects TRBV5-1 to TRBJ2-3; 15 nucleotides line up with TRBD2. Germline CDR1 reads SGHRS; CDR2 reads YFSETQ. The CDR3 is made up of 18 amino acids. Germline trimming cut 0 bases from V and 4 bases from J; bases unmatched to any gene: 6. The CDR3 DNA follows: TGCGCCAGCAGCTTGGCCAGGACTAGCGGGGGGGCGTCAGATACGCAGTATTTT. Translation gives CASSLARTSGGASDTQYF.

The chain links TRBV10-3 to TRBJ2-3, with 9 bases that match TRBD2. Looked up from germline, CDR1 is ENHRY and CDR2 is SYGVKD. This CDR3 region has 17 residues. V was clipped by 4 bases and J by 1 base; unmatched bases: 9. CDR3 loop: CAISGDSGSFGTDTQYF. CDR3 nucleotides: TGTGCCATCAGTGGGGATAGCGGGAGTTTCGGCACAGATACGCAGTATTTT.

The chain uses TRBV6-5 and TRBJ1-1, with 7 nucleotides matching TRBD1. Germline V CDR1 and CDR2: MNHEY, SVGAGI. This CDR3 has 13 residues. Trimming cost V 7 bases and J 5 bases; bases outside gene matches: 7. In DNA, the CDR3 is TGTGCCAGCAACGACAGGGCGCGAACTGAAGCTTTCTTT. Translation gives CASNDRARTEAFF.

The gene calls are TRBV30 and TRBJ2-3; 9 bases are shared with TRBD1. In germline, CDR1 is GTSNPN, CDR2 SVGIG (reference sequence). V trimming: 2 bases; J trimming: 6 bases; junction bases outside the gene matches: 6. CDR3 length equals 14 residues. CDR3 sequence (DNA): TGTGCCTGGAGTTTTAACAGGGGGCGGGATACGCAGTATTTT. It encodes CAWSFNRGRDTQYF.

This clone has a handful of counts. The chain links TRBV15 to TRBJ1-5, with D hard to call. There are 14 residues in the CDR3. V lost 3 bases, J lost 3 bases, and 9 bases lay in between. Looked up from germline, CDR1 is LNHNV and CDR2 is YYDKDF (reference sequence). The CDR3 coding sequence is TGTGCCACCAGCAGGGAGAGGCCCAATCAGCCCCAGCATTTT. Amino acid sequence: CATSRERPNQPQHF.

V gene TRBV6-5 combines with J gene TRBJ2-7, with 10 bases that match TRBD2. CDR3 length: 13 residues. The junction had 3 bases not matched to a gene; V was cut back by 2 bases and J by 8 bases. Germline V gene data show CDR1 as MNHEY and CDR2 as SVGAGI. This CDR3 reads CASSYEGLAKQYV. CDR3 coding DNA: TGTGCCAGCAGTTACGAGGGACTAGCGAAGCAGTACGTC.

The chain links TRBV5-1 to TRBJ2-5, with D maybe TRBD1 (7 bases). Per germline, CDR1 SGHRS and CDR2 YFSETQ. The V end lost 3 bases, the J end lost 5 bases, and 14 bases lay between the germline ends. The CDR3 length is 14 residues. DNA of the CDR3: TGCGCCAGCAGCTGGACAGGTAGCGGCGAGACCCAGTACTTC. Protein product: CASSWTGSGETQYF.

The rearrangement links TRBV19 to TRBJ1-4; no definite D call. The CDR3 is 14 residues long. V was shortened by 3 bases and J by 8 bases, with 13 bases between the two germline ends. Germline loops: CDR1 LNHDA, CDR2 SQIVND (reference sequence). CDR3 residues: CASSISPGVEKLFF. The CDR3 nucleotides are TGTGCCAGTAGTATTAGTCCCGGGGTCGAAAAACTGTTTTTT. Full variable domain (remainder filled in from reference TRBV19 and TRBJ1-4): DGGITQSPKYLFRKEGQNVTLSCEQNLNHDAMYWYRQDPGQGLRLIYYSQIVNDFQKGDIAEGYSVSREKKESFPLTVTSAQKNPTAFYLCASSISPGVEKLFFGSGTQLSVL.

This clone was observed a single time. V gene TRBV12-3 or TRBV12-4 combines with J gene TRBJ1-2; D remains unclear. V lost 6 bases and J 4 bases, leaving 12 bases between the germline ends. The CDR3 covers 13 residues. DNA for the CDR3: TGTGCCAGCAGCCCAGGAGGGATCTATGGCTACACCTTC. Translation gives CASSPGGIYGYTF.

The chain links TRBV6-5 to TRBJ2-5, with 7 bases aligning to TRBD2. The V gene's germline CDR1 is MNHEY and CDR2 SVGAGI. CDR3 length equals 15 residues. The junction had 10 bases not matched to a gene; V was cut back by 4 bases and J by 5 bases. The chain's CDR3 is CASSSNPGGRETQYF. CDR3 in DNA: TGTGCCAGCAGTTCAAATCCGGGGGGAAGGGAGACCCAGTACTTC.

The CDR3 nucleotides are TGTGCCACCCAAGATGGGGACAGCGGGAGCAATCAGCCCCAGCATTTT. It encodes CATQDGDSGSNQPQHF. This chain links TRBV10-3 with TRBJ1-5; 7 bases are shared with TRBD1. Losses at the gene ends were 10 bases for V and 1 base for J; bases not matched to a gene: 13. Germline V gives CDR1 ENHRY, CDR2 SYGVKD. The CDR3 loop spans 16 amino acids.

V is TRBV12-3 or TRBV12-4 and J is TRBJ1-4, with a weak D call TRBD1 (5 bases). Trimming took 3 bases from V and 6 from J, leaving 8 bases between them. The CDR3 runs to 13 residues. The DNA of the CDR3 is TGTGCCAGCAGTTTCGCGACAGATGAAAAACTGTTTTTT. Its protein is CASSFATDEKLFF.